A selection of T cell receptor beta chains follows, all from one sample in a study of T cells in Graves' hyperthyroidism and ophthalmopathy. Using its own MiXCR run on the multiplex PCR reads, TCRdb lists one record per CDR3 protein. The data contain about 700,000 distinct CDR3 sequences, less than 15% of them singletons. Sequences were obtained from blood. Every receptor here comes from a woman under 30 with Graves' hyperthyroidism. Each CDR3 is given with its conserved first and last residue. The D gene is left open where the match is weak. Size values are once, few and many counts, or a class for expanded clones, and some rows have none.

J gene | D gene | clone size | V gene | CDR3 protein | CDR3 DNA
TRBJ1-5 | TRBD1 | NA | TRBV4-1 | CASSHFARHRGRQPQHF | TGCGCCAGCAGCCACTTTGCCCGACACAGGGGGCGTCAGCCCCAGCATTTT
TRBJ1-4 | NA | few | TRBV7-8 | CASSRSRGGQSDEKLFF | TGTGCCAGCAGCCGAAGTAGGGGTGGTCAGTCGGACGAAAAACTGTTTTTT
TRBJ2-7 | NA | NA | TRBV9 | CASSAGTFGEQYF | TGTGCCAGCAGCGCCGGGACTTTTGGGGAGCAGTACTTC
TRBJ1-4 | TRBD1 | NA | TRBV28 | CASRSTGTNEKLFF | TGTGCCAGCAGGTCGACAGGGACTAATGAAAAACTGTTTTTT
TRBJ2-2 | NA | NA | TRBV19 | CASSILAGPGELFF | TGTGCCAGTAGTATCTTGGCAGGTCCCGGGGAGCTGTTTTTT
TRBJ2-1 | NA | many | TRBV30 | CAWSDAYGSVIHNEQFF | TGTGCCTGGAGTGACGCCTACGGTAGTGTGATCCACAATGAGCAGTTCTTC
TRBJ2-7 | NA | many | TRBV20-1 | CSARDRDRYYEQYF | TGCAGTGCTAGAGACCGGGACCGCTACTACGAGCAGTACTTC
TRBJ1-1 | TRBD1 | many | TRBV4-1 | CASSQDKRQGGTEAFF | TGCGCCAGCAGCCAAGATAAACGGCAGGGGGGTACTGAAGCTTTCTTT
TRBJ2-7 | NA | NA | TRBV7-6 | CASSPPRTGHTVREYEQYF | TGTGCCAGCAGCCCCCCCCGTACGGGGCACACCGTCCGGGAATACGAGCAGTACTTC
TRBJ1-1 | NA | many | TRBV6-1 | CASRAPELPNTEAFF | TGTGCCAGCAGAGCGCCGGAACTCCCGAACACTGAAGCTTTCTTT
TRBJ2-3 | NA | few | TRBV18 | CASSPLEGSDTQYF | TGTGCCAGCTCACCACTAGAGGGTTCAGATACGCAGTATTTT
TRBJ2-1 | TRBD2 | NA | TRBV19 | CASSIERRGRRGVDYNEQFF | TGTGCCAGTAGTATTGAGCGGCGCGGGAGACGAGGGGTCGACTACAATGAGCAGTTCTTC
TRBJ1-3 | NA | many | TRBV11-2 | CASSNIDPGNTIYF | TGTGCCAGCAGTAATATAGATCCTGGAAACACCATATATTTT
TRBJ2-5 | NA | few | TRBV6-5 | CASSYSILAGSDQETQYF | TGTGCCAGCAGTTACTCGATACTGGCGGGATCCGACCAAGAGACCCAGTACTTC